The 19 T cell receptor beta chains listed next were all sequenced from one sample in a study of blood T cell repertoires in COVID-19. This table comes from immunoSEQ multiplex PCR, and its TCRdb copy is limited to in-frame clones, with some not included. Of 100,000 or so clones listed, about 86% are singletons. Sample: peripheral blood. The receptors were sampled from a man between 60 and 75 years old with acute or convalescent COVID-19.

CDR3 nucleotides: TGCAGTGCTAGGACAGTCAGGGAGCAGTACTTC. Translated, it gives CSARTVREQYF. The chain uses TRBV20-1 and TRBJ2-7; possibly TRBD1 for D (5 bases). Germline V lookup: CDR1 DFQATT, CDR2 SNEGSKA (reference sequence). V shed 3 bases and J shed 7 bases, with 10 bases lying between them. The CDR3 is 11 amino acids.

V gene TRBV5-8 combines with J gene TRBJ1-5, with D possibly TRBD1 on 6 matching bases. The V gene's germline CDR1 is SGHTS and CDR2 YDEGEE. With 7 bases removed from V and 3 bases from J, the gap between germline ends came to 14 bases. The CDR3 has 14 residues. The CDR3 DNA reads as TGTGCCAGCCGCGACCGGGACACCAATCAGCCCCAGCATTTT. This sequence encodes CASRDRDTNQPQHF.

The rearrangement links TRBV4-1 to TRBJ2-5; 9 bases fit TRBD1. V lost 4 bases and J lost 5; bases outside the gene matches: 8. This CDR3 spans 15 amino acids. Germline CDR1 is MGHRA and CDR2 is YSYEKL. The CDR3 DNA sequence: TGCGCCAGCAGCCTAGGACAGGGGCGGTCGGAGACCCAGTACTTC. Protein product: CASSLGQGRSETQYF.

The V gene is TRBV30, the J gene TRBJ2-2; possible D gene TRBD2, 5 bases. The V gene lost 3 bases and the J gene lost 6 bases, with 5 bases spanning the gap. Germline V gene sequence: CDR1 GTSNPN, CDR2 SVGIG (reference sequence). This CDR3 comprises 11 residues. CDR3 bases: TGTGCCTGGAGGCGGGCCGGGGAGCTGTTTTTT. This translates into CAWRRAGELFF.

The chain links TRBV5-6 to TRBJ2-3; the D gene is possibly TRBD1 (5 bases). V lost 4 bases to trimming and J lost 1 base, with 13 bases between them. Germline CDR1 reads SGHDT; CDR2 reads YYEEEE. The CDR3 consists of 15 residues. The CDR3 DNA follows: TGTGCCAGCAGCGCGCAGGGTTGGGGCACAGATACGCAGTATTTT. Translating it yields CASSAQGWGTDTQYF.

The chain recombines TRBV7-9 with TRBJ1-1; D is perhaps TRBD1 (6 bases). The CDR3 spans 14 residues. Trimming removed 5 bases at V and 8 bases at J, with 18 bases between. Germline CDR1 SEHNR, CDR2 FQNEAQ (reference sequence). CDR3 sequence: CASSGPGQGREAFF. The CDR3 region has the DNA TGTGCCAGCAGCGGACCGGGACAAGGAAGAGAAGCTTTCTTT.

V and J are TRBV7-6 and TRBJ2-1; D may be TRBD2 (5 bases). This CDR3 region has 20 residues. With 3 bases removed from V and 4 bases from J, the gap between germline ends came to 28 bases. CDR1 is SGHVS and CDR2 is FNYEAQ in the germline V gene. The CDR3: CASSFSRAPLPGPGYNEQFF. CDR3 nucleotide sequence: TGTGCCAGCAGCTTCTCAAGGGCCCCCTTGCCGGGTCCGGGGTACAATGAGCAGTTCTTC.

This chain connects TRBV18 to TRBJ2-5, with TRBD2 matching over 8 bases. The CDR3 covers 17 residues. J was trimmed by 4 bases and V by 3 bases; bases with no gene match: 13. Germline CDR1 is KGHSH and CDR2 is LQKENI. CDR3 amino acids: CASSPPAGGRRGETQYF. The CDR3 nucleotides read TGTGCCAGCTCACCTCCGGCGGGGGGTCGGAGGGGAGAGACCCAGTACTTC. Based on the CDR3 plus reference TRBV18 and TRBJ2-5, the full variable domain is NAGVMQNPRHLVRRRGQEARLRCSPMKGHSHVYWYRQLPEEGLKFMVYLQKENIIDESGMPKERFSAEFPKEGPSILRIQQVVRGDSAAYFCASSPPAGGRRGETQYFGPGTRLLVL.

The rearrangement uses TRBV20-1 and TRBJ2-5; the D gene is possibly TRBD2 (6 bases). Germline lookup yields CDR1 DFQATT and CDR2 SNEGSKA (reference sequence). The length of the CDR3 is 13 residues. Trimming shortened V by 3 bases and J by 5 bases, and 13 bases separated the two germline ends. The CDR3 DNA reads as TGCAGTGCTAGTGCAGGAGGGGCGGAGACCCAGTACTTC. It codes for CSASAGGAETQYF.

The gene calls are TRBV29-1 and TRBJ1-1; TRBD1 might be the D (5 bases). V lost 3 bases and J 0 bases, leaving 11 bases between the germline ends. Germline V gene sequence: CDR1 SQVTM, CDR2 ANQGSEA. This CDR3 region has 14 residues. The DNA of the CDR3 is TGCAGCGTTGATCCCCAGGGAATGAACACTGAAGCTTTCTTT. Protein product: CSVDPQGMNTEAFF. The full variable domain, its missing parts supplied by reference TRBV29-1 and TRBJ1-1, is SAVISQKPSRDICQRGTSLTIQCQVDSQVTMMFWYRQQPGQSLTLIATANQGSEATYESGFVIDKFPISRPNLTFSTLTVSNMSPEDSSIYLCSVDPQGMNTEAFFGQGTRLTVV.

V gene TRBV7-2 combines with J gene TRBJ1-3; maybe TRBD1 (5 bases). Germline V gene lookup returns CDR1 SGHTA and CDR2 FQGNSA. The CDR3 sequence is 18 residues long. V lost 5 bases and J 0 bases, leaving 20 bases between the germline ends. The CDR3 coding sequence is TGTGCCAGCAGCGAACGCGGCAGGGCCGCGAGCTCTGGAAACACCATATATTTT. Its translation is CASSERGRAASSGNTIYF.

This sequence joins TRBV7-3 and TRBJ2-7, with 7 nucleotides matching TRBD2. Germline loops: CDR1 SGHTA, CDR2 FQGTGA. The trim removed 6 bases at V and 7 bases at J, leaving 15 bases unmatched. The CDR3 is 15 amino acids. The DNA of the CDR3 is TGTGCCAGCAGTGAAACGGGTTCACAAGCGGGGGAGCAGTACTTC. It codes for CASSETGSQAGEQYF. Supplemented by reference TRBV7-3 and TRBJ2-7, the full variable domain reads GAGVSQTPSNKVTEKGKYVELRCDPISGHTALYWYRQSLGQGPEFLIYFQGTGAADDSGLPNDRFFAVRPEGSVSTLKIQRTERGDSAVYLCASSETGSQAGEQYFGPGTRLTVT.

The chain employs TRBV19 and TRBJ1-2; 8 bases are shared with TRBD1. Per the germline V gene, CDR1 is LNHDA and CDR2 is SQIVND (reference sequence). The CDR3 has 15 amino acids. V was pared by 5 bases and J by 2 bases, with 7 bases of the junction left unmatched. The DNA for the CDR3 is TGTGCCAGTAGTGGACAGGGTCTGCCCAACTATGGCTACACCTTC. Translation gives CASSGQGLPNYGYTF.

The gene calls are TRBV9 and TRBJ2-7; 9 nucleotides line up with TRBD2. Per the germline V gene, CDR1 is SGDLS and CDR2 is YYNGEE. The CDR3 is 15 residues long. J gave up 5 bases and V 3 bases, and 9 bases lay outside the gene matches. CDR3 sequence (DNA): TGTGCCAGCAGCGAACGGGACCGCGGGAGGGACGAGCAGTACTTC. This encodes CASSERDRGRDEQYF.

This chain uses TRBV18 with TRBJ1-6; weak D call: TRBD1 (6 bases). This CDR3 contains 14 residues. Trimming shortened V by 3 bases and J by 5 bases, and 8 bases separated the two germline ends. The germline gives CDR1 KGHSH, CDR2 LQKENI. CDR3 region: CASSPGHHNSPLHF. DNA for the CDR3: TGTGCCAGCTCACCGGGACACCATAATTCACCCCTCCACTTT.

This chain connects TRBV27 to TRBJ1-5, with D perhaps TRBD1 (6 bases). Deletions cut 5 bases from V and 1 base from J, with 15 bases between. In germline, CDR1 is MNHEY, CDR2 SMNVEV (reference sequence). The CDR3 runs 16 residues. CDR3 residues: CASSSTGFGSNQPQHF. CDR3 DNA: TGTGCCAGCAGTAGCACAGGGTTTGGAAGCAATCAGCCCCAGCATTTT.

V is TRBV6-5 and J is TRBJ2-2; 9 nucleotides match TRBD2. Germline V lookup: CDR1 MNHEY, CDR2 SVGAGI. The CDR3 is 16 residues long. Trimming removed 1 base from V and 6 bases from J; junction bases left unmatched: 6. The CDR3 protein is CASSYLAGGPSGELFF. The CDR3 DNA reads as TGTGCCAGCAGTTACTTGGCGGGAGGGCCCTCCGGGGAGCTGTTTTTT.

This clone was recorded a few times. The chain is built from TRBV19 and TRBJ2-1; 7 bases fit TRBD2. Germline assignment: CDR1 LNHDA and CDR2 SQIVND (reference sequence). The junction had 9 bases not matched to a gene; V was cut back by 3 bases and J by 7 bases. This CDR3 is 15 amino acids long. The CDR3 DNA follows: TGTGCCAGTAGTATTGGGAGGGCAGGGATAAATGAGCAGTTCTTC. Its protein product is CASSIGRAGINEQFF. Using reference TRBV19 and TRBJ2-1 for the parts outside the CDR3, the full variable domain is DGGITQSPKYLFRKEGQNVTLSCEQNLNHDAMYWYRQDPGQGLRLIYYSQIVNDFQKGDIAEGYSVSREKKESFPLTVTSAQKNPTAFYLCASSIGRAGINEQFFGPGTRLTVL.

V is TRBV12-3 or TRBV12-4 and J is TRBJ2-1; a weak D match, TRBD2 (5 bases). Trimming took 7 bases from V and 0 from J, leaving 7 bases between them. This CDR3 is built from 13 residues. The CDR3 here is CASNRDSYNEQFF. The CDR3 DNA reads TGTGCCAGCAACCGGGACTCCTACAATGAGCAGTTCTTC.